Here is one TCR beta chain with its context. In the source study's methods: Researchers report that nucleated cell counts were estimated from reference gene primer amplification. Only in-frame clones appear in the TCRdb table, and some are missing; sequencing was by immunoSEQ multiplex PCR. V and J calls and clone size follow that table, whereas D and trimming were derived from the DNA. There are 650,000 to 800,000 clones in the sample; approximately 90% occur only once, and about 0.24% lies in the top ten. The sample comes from a study of blood T cell repertoires in COVID-19. About the study: COVID-19 samples, acute and convalescent, were from the United States, Italy and Spain.

This CDR3 has 13 residues. Germline values: CDR1 LNHDA, CDR2 SQIVND (reference sequence). V was pared by 8 bases and J by 2 bases, with 12 bases between. The V gene is TRBV19, the J gene TRBJ1-1; D may be TRBD1 (5 bases). The receptor was isolated from a woman aged 18-35 years with acute or convalescent COVID-19. The sequenced sample was peripheral blood. The DNA of the CDR3 is TGTGCCAGTGGAGGAGGGGTTAACACTGAAGCTTTCTTT. Its protein product is CASGGGVNTEAFF.